This record concerns one T cell receptor (beta chain) sequence. This clonotype was counted at least ten times. The specificity of this receptor is unknown. No base qualities exist here, and no much larger clone lies one base off it. The data were taken from a study of CD8 T cells in ankylosing spondylitis (dated 2017 in TCRdb). Broadly, across the study: T cell receptor beta repertoires were profiled in healthy donors and ankylosing spondylitis patients so that disease-linked TCR variants could be found. The full study cohort comprised 25 or so ankylosing spondylitis patients and 85 to 120 healthy donors. Peripheral blood was sampled, and synovial fluid was also collected from ankylosing spondylitis patients.

Sequencing relied on an Illumina HiSeq 2500. TCR beta libraries were prepared by quantitative 5'-RACE with molecular barcodes. The source study handled its data this way. A new computational method based on a probabilistic model of VDJ rearrangement was used to identify disease-linked TCR variants. In-frame beta chains were kept once TCRdb had trimmed the public reads at Q25 with fastp and called clones with MiXCR. Rows with a matching CDR3 protein are joined into one entry that keeps the most common DNA and genes. TCRdb, not the original authors, processed these V and J calls. This sample gives some 240,000 distinct CDR3 sequences in total; 20% to 30% of them show up just once. Around 0.58% of the sample is held by the ten biggest clonotypes. Paper-wide results and their limitations: Some motif variants had previously been reported in the synovial fluid and blood of reactive arthritis patients, which suggests shared mechanisms of disease initiation. The disease-linked clones had a CD8+ phenotype and were found at relatively low frequencies in peripheral blood. According to the report, matched synovial fluid samples from ankylosing spondylitis patients were significantly enriched for the disease-linked clones. Blood from ankylosing spondylitis patients appeared to be characterized by a TCR beta motif made up of several highly homologous amino acid variants.

The specimen was blood, either unsorted or a sorted T cell fraction (not recorded which). The clonotype originates from a male donor with ankylosing spondylitis or in good health (not recorded which).

The CDR3 protein sequence reads: CASSQDRGHREKLFF. The DNA sequence is TGTGCCAGCAGCCAAGATCGGGGGCACCGGGAAAAACTGTTTTTT. The chain uses TRBV3-1 and TRBJ1-4, with TRBD1 as a weak D call on 6 bases. V loses 0 bases, J loses 8 bases, and the germline ends lie 13 bases apart. The germline V gene (reference sequence) specifies LGHDT as CDR1 and YNNKEL as CDR2. There are 15 amino acids in the CDR3, from cysteine to phenylalanine inclusive. Of the read, only the CDR3 DNA is kept; its 45 bases are in frame from base 1.